This is a list of T cell receptor beta chains from one sample in a study of cytomegalovirus exposure and HLA in healthy donors. The data were produced by immunoSEQ multiplex PCR, yet TCRdb's version contains in-frame clones alone and is incomplete. This sample yields about 43,000 clones, of which approximately 77% are seen a single time; roughly 1.3% belongs to the top ten. Sequencing used PBMCs. The source of these receptors is a man under 40 in good health and CMV-seronegative. Each CDR3 is given with its conserved first and last residue. A D gene is named only where the DNA matches it firmly. Some rows have no size entry. The others give once, few or many, or a class for an expanded clone.

j_call v_call clone_size d_call cdr3_nt cdr3_aa
TRBJ2-2 TRBV6-5 NA TRBD1 TGTGCCAGCAGCGGAGGCAGGGGGCCCACCGGGGAGCTGTTTTTT CASSGGRGPTGELFF
TRBJ2-5 TRBV14 NA TRBD2 TGTGCCAGCAGCCGAACCTCAGGGCTAGCGGTAGAAGAGACCCAGTACTTC CASSRTSGLAVEETQYF
TRBJ2-5 TRBV6-5 once TRBD2 TGTGCCAGCGGGACTAACCAAGAGACCCAGTACTTC CASGTNQETQYF
TRBJ2-7 TRBV29-1 NA NA TGCAGCGTCTTGGGGCCCTCCTACGAGCAGTACTTC CSVLGPSYEQYF
TRBJ2-5 TRBV5-6 NA NA TGTGCCAGCAGCTCAGTCAGGGGAGGGGAGACTCAGTACTTC CASSSVRGGETQYF
TRBJ1-6 TRBV7-2 NA TRBD1 TGTGCCAGCAGCTTAGGGGCCGACAGGGCAAATTCACCCCTCCACTTT CASSLGADRANSPLHF
TRBJ2-1 TRBV6-4 NA TRBD2 TGTGCCAGCAGTGACGGGTCAGCGGGGGGGCACAATGAGCAGTTCTTC CASSDGSAGGHNEQFF
TRBJ2-2 TRBV4-3 NA NA TGCGCCAGCAGCCGAGCTTTGGGACAAGCGAACACCGGGGAGCTGTTTTTT CASSRALGQANTGELFF
TRBJ1-6 TRBV5-6 NA NA TGTGCCAGCAGTTTGTCCCCCGAGTATAATTCACCCCTCCACTTT CASSLSPEYNSPLHF
TRBJ2-7 TRBV5-6 NA NA TGTGCCAGCAGCTTGGATCGGGTGGACTACGAGCAGTACTTC CASSLDRVDYEQYF
TRBJ2-1 TRBV27 NA NA TGTGCCAGCCAGCGCGGGGCGGGGTACAATGAGCAGTTCTTC CASQRGAGYNEQFF
TRBJ2-2 TRBV4-2 NA TRBD2 TGTGCCAGCAGCAAACTAGCGGGAGATAACACCGGGGAGCTGTTTTTT CASSKLAGDNTGELFF
TRBJ2-7 TRBV7-8 NA NA TGTGCCAGCAGCTTAGGAGGCGGGCGGGACTACGAGCAGTACTTC CASSLGGGRDYEQYF
TRBJ2-2 TRBV7-6 NA TRBD2 TGTGCCAGCAGCTTTAGCGGGAGAGGGGAGCTGTTTTTT CASSFSGRGELFF
TRBJ2-3 TRBV5-4 NA NA TGTGCCAGCTACACAGACACAGATACGCAGTATTTT CASYTDTDTQYF
TRBJ2-1 TRBV4-2 NA TRBD2 TGTGCCAGCAGCCAAGCCGGACTAGCGCCTAACAATGAGCAGTTCTTC CASSQAGLAPNNEQFF
TRBJ2-5 TRBV9 NA TRBD2 TGTGCCAGCAGCGAAGGGGAGGGGCTAAAGACCCAGTACTTC CASSEGEGLKTQYF
TRBJ1-4 TRBV7-9 NA TRBD1 TGTGCCAGCAGCTTAGGACAGGGACAGTGGGCTAATGAAAAACTGTTTTTT CASSLGQGQWANEKLFF
TRBJ2-7 TRBV7-2 NA NA TGTGCCAGCAGCTTAAGCTTCAGCGCCGAGCAGTACTTC CASSLSFSAEQYF
TRBJ1-3 TRBV4-3 NA NA TGCGCCAGCAGCCAAGGTAGACAGACCTCTGGAAACACCATATATTTT CASSQGRQTSGNTIYF
TRBJ2-1 TRBV7-2 few NA TGTGCCAGCAGCTTAGGGCCAAACAATGAGCAGTTCTTC CASSLGPNNEQFF
TRBJ2-5 TRBV9 NA TRBD2 TGTGCCAGCAGCGTAGGCCCAGCGGGGGGACCAAAAGAGAGCCAGTACTTC CASSVGPAGGPKESQYF
TRBJ2-1 TRBV27 NA TRBD2 TGTGCCAGCAGTTCCCATATCACCGGGACGGGGGGTCAGCGTGAGCAGTTCTTC CASSSHITGTGGQREQFF
TRBJ2-7 TRBV7-2 NA TRBD2 TGTGCCAGCAGCGGGGGGACTAGCGGCTCCTACGAGCAGTACTTC CASSGGTSGSYEQYF
TRBJ2-1 TRBV7-8 NA NA TGTGCCAGCAGCCCCCAGGGTAGCGGCTCCTACAATGAGCAGTTCTTC CASSPQGSGSYNEQFF
TRBJ2-1 TRBV14 NA TRBD2 TGTGCCAGCAGCCAACCGGGAGCGGGACTCAATGAGCAGTTCTTC CASSQPGAGLNEQFF
TRBJ2-7 TRBV5-5 NA TRBD1 TGTGCCAGCAGCCATGACAGGGACTACGAGCAGTACTTC CASSHDRDYEQYF
TRBJ1-4 TRBV19 NA NA TGTGCCAGTAGTACCGGGGTACCCGAAAAACTGTTTTTT CASSTGVPEKLFF
TRBJ2-1 TRBV16 once TRBD1 TGTGCCAGCAGCCCCTCCGGACAGGGTTCCTACAATGAGCAGTTCTTC CASSPSGQGSYNEQFF
TRBJ1-2 TRBV27 NA NA TGTGCCAGCAGTTTATCCTTGGGGCGGCCTCTGGTCTTC CASSLSLGRPLVF
TRBJ1-5 TRBV28 NA NA TGTGCCAGCAGTAAATCAGCGGGCAATCAGCCCCAGCATTTT CASSKSAGNQPQHF
TRBJ2-7 TRBV21-1 NA NA TGTGCCACCTTACCTCCACGGGGTAGCACCTACGAGCAGTACTTC CATLPPRGSTYEQYF
TRBJ2-5 TRBV19 few TRBD2 TGTGCCAGTATTGGAAGGGAGGGTCAAGAGACCCAGTACTTC CASIGREGQETQYF
TRBJ2-3 TRBV7-2 NA NA TGTGCCAGCAGCTATCAGGGTTCAGCAGATACGCAGTATTTT CASSYQGSADTQYF
TRBJ2-7 TRBV7-8 once NA TGTGCCAGCAGCTTAGTAGTTCCCATCCAAGCGTCCTACGAGCAGTACTTC CASSLVVPIQASYEQYF
TRBJ2-7 TRBV6-1 NA TRBD2 TGTGCCAGCAGAGTCTCTAGCGGGAGGATCTACGAGCAGTACTTC CASRVSSGRIYEQYF
TRBJ2-7 TRBV7-2 NA NA TGTGCCAGCAGCTTAATTGGGAGGGAGCAGTACTTC CASSLIGREQYF
TRBJ2-7 TRBV7-2 NA TRBD2 TGTGCCAGCAGCTTAGGTCCGGGAGGGCCTTGGGAGCAGTACTTC CASSLGPGGPWEQYF
TRBJ1-3 TRBV19 NA NA TGTGCCAGTAGTATACCGTCGGCTGGAAACACCATATATTTT CASSIPSAGNTIYF
TRBJ1-3 TRBV4-2 NA NA TGTGCCAGCAGTCAACAGTCAGGGAATGCTGGAAACACCATATATTTT CASSQQSGNAGNTIYF
TRBJ1-1 TRBV6-6 once NA TGTGCCAGCACCTTGGGGGGTTCCACTGAAGCTTTCTTT CASTLGGSTEAFF
TRBJ2-1 TRBV5-1 NA NA TGCGCCAGCAGCATGGGTTATCGGGAGCAGTTCTTC CASSMGYREQFF
TRBJ1-2 TRBV6-5 NA TRBD1 TGTGCCAGCAGCCCCGACAGGGAGAGGGGCTACACCTTC CASSPDRERGYTF
TRBJ2-7 TRBV2 NA NA TGTGCCAGCAGTTTGGGGGCCGTAGGCCTCTCCTACGAGCAGTACTTC CASSLGAVGLSYEQYF
TRBJ2-3 TRBV13 once NA TGTGCCAGCAGCCCCCGAGGTCGGGACACAGATACGCAGTATTTT CASSPRGRDTDTQYF
TRBJ1-4 TRBV6-1 NA NA TGTGCCAGCCGGGCCGGGGGGGCTAATGAAAAACTGTTTTTT CASRAGGANEKLFF
TRBJ2-7 TRBV20-1 few NA TGCAGTGCTAGGGCGGGATCCGAGCAGTACTTC CSARAGSEQYF
TRBJ2-6 TRBV13 NA TRBD1 TGTGCCAGCAGCGCCCGTTCCGGGACAGGGACGTCTGGGGCCAACGTCCTGACTTTC CASSARSGTGTSGANVLTF
TRBJ2-3 TRBV7-2 NA TRBD2 TGTGCCAGCAGCTTATCGGCTAGCGGACTTTCCACAGATACGCAGTATTTT CASSLSASGLSTDTQYF
TRBJ1-2 TRBV10-3 few NA TGTGCCATCAGTGAGTCGGGGACTACAAGAAGAGGCTACACCTTC CAISESGTTRRGYTF
TRBJ2-1 TRBV7-7 NA NA TGTGCCAGCAGCCGCGGGGAATACAATGAGCAGTTCTTC CASSRGEYNEQFF
TRBJ2-1 TRBV15 NA TRBD2 TGTGCCACCAGCAGAACCGGGACTAGCGGTACTGAGCAGTTCTTC CATSRTGTSGTEQFF
TRBJ1-2 TRBV27 NA NA TGTGCCAGCAGTTTAATCGGTGTAACAGTTCCTCGGTTGTCGGGCTACACCTTC CASSLIGVTVPRLSGYTF
TRBJ1-1 TRBV7-2 NA TRBD1 TGTGCCAGCAGCATTAGACAGGGGGGAACTGAAGCTTTCTTT CASSIRQGGTEAFF
TRBJ1-1 TRBV10-3 few NA TGTGCCATCAGTGACGTATTTGGAGGGAGAGCTTTCTTT CAISDVFGGRAFF
TRBJ1-1 TRBV14 once TRBD1 TGTGCCAGCAGCTTCGACAGGGGGACTATGAACACTGAAGCTTTCTTT CASSFDRGTMNTEAFF
TRBJ2-1 TRBV7-2 NA NA TGTGCCAGCTCCTGGGGCGGGGCCTACAATGAGCAGTTCTTC CASSWGGAYNEQFF
TRBJ2-1 TRBV29-1 NA NA TGCAGCGTTGAAGGACGACCGGGAACTTACGATGAGCAGTTCTTC CSVEGRPGTYDEQFF
TRBJ2-7 TRBV6-1 NA NA TGTGCCAGCAGTGAAGATCTATACAGCTCCTACGAGCAGTACTTC CASSEDLYSSYEQYF
TRBJ1-2 TRBV5-4 NA TRBD1 TGTGCCAGCAGCTTGGAATCAGGGGGTGGGAACTATGGCTACACCTTC CASSLESGGGNYGYTF